The 21 T cell receptor beta chains reported below all come from one sample, sequenced in a study of blood T cell repertoires in COVID-19. Clones were read by immunoSEQ multiplex PCR, and TCRdb kept only the in-frame ones, dropping some. The sample includes about 150,000 clones, 75% to 90% seen only once; the top ten take approximately 40%. The sample taken for sequencing was peripheral blood. Receptor source: a man between 45 and 60 years old who had recovered from COVID-19.

The chain joins TRBV7-2 to TRBJ2-7, with TRBD2 matching 12 bases. The J segment lost 2 bases and the V segment lost 2 bases, leaving 7 bases of the junction unmatched. There are 17 residues in the CDR3. The germline gives CDR1 SGHTA, CDR2 FQGNSA. CDR3 coding DNA: TGTGCCAGCAGCTTAACTAGCGGGGGGCCTCCGCCCTACGAGCAGTACTTC. It encodes CASSLTSGGPPPYEQYF.

The chain links TRBV5-4 to TRBJ2-7; a possible D gene is TRBD1 (6 bases). V was trimmed by 4 bases and J by 2 bases, leaving 13 bases between them. Germline-derived CDR1 and CDR2 are SGHNT and YYREEE (reference sequence). The CDR3 spans 14 residues. Here the CDR3 DNA reads TGTGCCAGCAGCCCGGACAGAGCTCCCTACGAGCAGTACTTC. This translates into CASSPDRAPYEQYF.

This chain joins TRBV7-2 and TRBJ1-3; D not resolved. CDR3 length equals 14 residues. Deletions cut 4 bases from V and 0 bases from J, with 7 bases between. Germline V gene sequence: CDR1 SGHTA, CDR2 FQGNSA. The CDR3 reads CASSSMYSGNTIYF. For the CDR3, the DNA is TGTGCCAGCAGCTCTATGTACTCTGGAAACACCATATATTTT. Looking up the rest from reference TRBV7-2 and TRBJ1-3 gives the full variable domain: GAGVSQSPSNKVTEKGKDVELRCDPISGHTALYWYRQSLGQGLEFLIYFQGNSAPDKSGLPSDRFSAERTGGSVSTLTIQRTQQEDSAVYLCASSSMYSGNTIYFGEGSWLTVV.

In regard to this clone: This may arise from a read error, as a much more abundant clone is one base away. Within the sample, other DNA sequences also encode this same CDR3. V usage is TRBV2 and J usage is TRBJ1-2; 7 bases line up with TRBD1. Germline V gene lookup returns CDR1 SNHLY and CDR2 FYNNEI. There are 15 residues in the CDR3. Here the CDR3 reads CASSRDRASNYGYTF. CDR3 sequence (DNA): TGTGCCAGCAGTCGTGACAGGGCATCTAACTATGGCTATACCTTC.

The V and J genes are TRBV5-8 and TRBJ1-2; D remains unclear. CDR1 is SGHTS and CDR2 is YDEGEE in the germline V gene. The CDR3 covers 13 residues. The ends were cut back, 1 base at V and 2 bases at J, with 6 bases in the middle. CDR3 sequence: CASSLIENYGYTF. CDR3 bases: TGTGCCAGCAGCTTGATAGAAAACTATGGCTACACCTTC.

The J gene is TRBJ1-6, the V gene TRBV30; 12 bases map to TRBD1. Germline V gene data show CDR1 as GTSNPN and CDR2 as SVGIG (reference sequence). J gave up 12 bases and V 3 bases, and 12 bases lay outside the gene matches. This CDR3 region has 16 residues. The CDR3 DNA reads as TGTGCCTGGAGCGTACTGGGACAGGGGGCGGCGAGACCCCTCCACTTT. This encodes CAWSVLGQGAARPLHF. Using reference TRBV30 and TRBJ1-6 for the parts outside the CDR3, the full variable domain is SQTIHQWPATLVQPVGSPLSLECTVEGTSNPNLYWYRQAAGRGLQLLFYSVGIGQISSEVPQNLSASRPQDRQFILSSKKLLLSDSGFYLCAWSVLGQGAARPLHFGNGTRLTVT.

The chain uses TRBV2 and TRBJ1-2; 7 positions match TRBD1. This CDR3 region has 15 residues. CDR1 is SNHLY and CDR2 is FYNNEI in the germline V gene. V shed 2 bases and J 4 bases; nucleotides not matched to a gene: 7. CDR3 sequence reads: CASSELGQFFYGYTF. CDR3 bases: TGTGCCAGCAGTGAACTGGGACAGTTCTTCTATGGCTACACCTTC.

This sequence joins TRBV6-5 and TRBJ1-2; a possible D gene is TRBD1 (6 bases). Between the trimmed V and J ends, which lost 4 bases and 4 bases, there was a span of 10 bases. Germline CDR1 is MNHEY and CDR2 is SVGAGI. This CDR3 is 13 amino acids long. CDR3 in amino acids: CASSSRTAYGYTF. The CDR3 bases are TGTGCCAGCAGTTCCCGGACAGCCTATGGCTACACCTTC.

The chain couples TRBV7-9 to TRBJ1-1; D is perhaps TRBD1 (5 bases). The germline V gene has CDR1 SEHNR and CDR2 FQNEAQ (reference sequence). V was clipped by 2 bases and J by 1 base, with 14 bases between them. The CDR3 length is 16 residues. CDR3 loop: CASSLFAGLSNTEAFF. The CDR3 DNA is TGTGCCAGCAGCTTATTTGCGGGGCTCTCGAACACTGAAGCTTTCTTT. The complete variable domain, with remaining parts taken from reference TRBV7-9 and TRBJ1-1, reads DTGVSQNPRHKITKRGQNVTFRCDPISEHNRLYWYRQTLGQGPEFLTYFQNEAQLEKSRLLSDRFSAERPKGSFSTLEIQRTEQGDSAMYLCASSLFAGLSNTEAFFGQGTRLTVV.

The table lists this clone with a count of one. The chain couples TRBV30 to TRBJ2-7; 9 bases map to TRBD1. From germline, CDR1 is GTSNPN and CDR2 SVGIG (reference sequence). The CDR3 extends over 13 amino acids. The trim removed 6 bases at V and 4 bases at J, leaving 7 bases unmatched. The CDR3 here is CACSGTGLYEQYF. CDR3 sequence (DNA): TGTGCCTGCTCCGGGACAGGGCTTTACGAGCAGTACTTC.

The rearrangement uses TRBV5-6 and TRBJ2-1; 10 bases are shared with TRBD2. V dropped 4 bases and J dropped 4; count of bases not matched to a gene: 11. The germline CDR1 and CDR2 sequences are SGHDT and YYEEEE. This CDR3 is built from 17 residues. CDR3 nucleotides: TGTGCCAGCAGCCTCGGAGCGGGGGGGCCGGCTTACAATGAGCAGTTCTTC. It yields the protein CASSLGAGGPAYNEQFF.

The J gene is TRBJ2-5, the V gene TRBV11-2, with TRBD2 identical over 8 bases. The germline gives CDR1 SGHAT, CDR2 FQNNGV. The CDR3 is made up of 13 amino acids. V was pared by 6 bases and J by 4 bases, with 4 bases of the junction left unmatched. CDR3 loop: CASSYSGGETQYF. CDR3 nucleotides: TGTGCCAGCAGTTACAGCGGGGGAGAGACCCAGTACTTC.

The chain couples TRBV6-2 or TRBV6-3 to TRBJ1-5, with 10 bases that match TRBD1. The CDR3 extends over 18 amino acids. Losses at the gene ends were 2 bases for V and 0 bases for J; bases not matched to a gene: 7. Germline V gene sequence: CDR1 MNHEY, CDR2 SVGEGT. The CDR3: CASSYGTGVFGSNQPQHF. The CDR3 region has the DNA TGTGCCAGCAGTTACGGGACAGGGGTCTTCGGTAGCAATCAGCCCCAGCATTTT.

The chain recombines TRBV20-1 with TRBJ2-3; tentatively, D is TRBD2 (5 bases). With 6 bases removed from V and 6 bases from J, the gap between germline ends came to 10 bases. This CDR3 has 11 amino acids. CDR1 and CDR2 from the germline V gene are DFQATT and SNEGSKA (reference sequence). CDR3 residues: CSAPDSDTQYF. CDR3 sequence (DNA): TGCAGTGCCCCGGACTCGGATACGCAGTATTTT.

The gene calls are TRBV9 and TRBJ1-1; 12 nucleotides agree with TRBD1. J gave up 4 bases and V 0 bases, and 7 bases lay outside the gene matches. Germline V gene lookup returns CDR1 SGDLS and CDR2 YYNGEE. The CDR3 is made up of 17 amino acids. The DNA of the CDR3 is TGTGCCAGCAGCGTAGATGGGACAGGGGGCGCGGGCACTGAAGCTTTCTTT. Translation: CASSVDGTGGAGTEAFF.

This chain uses TRBV5-5 with TRBJ1-5, with D tentatively TRBD1 (5 bases). Germline V gives CDR1 SGHKS, CDR2 YYEKEE (reference sequence). The CDR3 contains 15 residues. The V end was cut by 1 base, the J end by 0 bases, with 8 bases between. CDR3 residues: CASSLTGYSNQPQHF. The DNA for the CDR3 is TGTGCCAGCAGCTTGACAGGATATAGCAATCAGCCCCAGCATTTT.

The gene calls are TRBV10-2 and TRBJ2-5; 9 bases align to TRBD2. Germline lookup yields CDR1 WSHSY and CDR2 SAAADI. V was pared by 2 bases and J by 0 bases, with 4 bases of the junction left unmatched. This CDR3 is built from 16 residues. In DNA, the CDR3 is TGCGCCAGCAGTGAGGATAGCGGGGGCCACCAAGAGACCCAGTACTTC. This encodes CASSEDSGGHQETQYF.

The CDR3 DNA is TGCAGCGTTTGGTTAGGGGGAAGCACAGATACGCAGTATTTT. Residues: CSVWLGGSTDTQYF. The rearrangement joins TRBV29-1 to TRBJ2-3; D might be TRBD1 (6 bases). Germline-derived CDR1 and CDR2 are SQVTM and ANQGSEA. The ends were cut back, 5 bases at V and 0 bases at J, with 12 bases in the middle. The CDR3 runs to 14 residues.

This clone was detected only once. CDR3 nucleotide sequence: TGTGCCAGTAGTAGGGTGGCAGGGGGTACCTCCTATAATTCACCCCTCCACTTT. This gives the protein CASSRVAGGTSYNSPLHF. The chain employs TRBV19 and TRBJ1-6, with 7 bases that match TRBD1. After removal of 4 bases from V and 0 bases from J, the junction contained 9 bases not matched to a gene. CDR1 LNHDA and CDR2 SQIVND come from the germline V gene (reference sequence). There are 18 residues in the CDR3.

The rearrangement uses TRBV5-1 and TRBJ1-2; D is perhaps TRBD1 (5 bases). The V end was cut by 0 bases, the J end by 2 bases, with 8 bases between. This CDR3 contains 14 residues. Germline CDR1 is SGHRS and CDR2 is YFSETQ. DNA of the CDR3: TGCGCCAGCAGCTTGGCAGGGTTGAACTATGGCTACACCTTC. Translating it yields CASSLAGLNYGYTF. Looking up the rest from reference TRBV5-1 and TRBJ1-2 gives the full variable domain: KAGVTQTPRYLIKTRGQQVTLSCSPISGHRSVSWYQQTPGQGLQFLFEYFSETQRNKGNFPGRFSGRQFSNSRSEMNVSTLELGDSALYLCASSLAGLNYGYTFGSGTRLTVV.

The chain combines TRBV3-1 (or the pseudogene TRBV3-2) with TRBJ2-3, with unresolved D. Deletions cut 1 base from V and 6 bases from J, with 20 bases between. Germline CDR1 LGHDT, CDR2 YNNKEL (reference sequence). The CDR3 totals 17 residues. CDR3 protein: CASSQVKSYTFWDTQYF. In nucleotides, the CDR3 is TGTGCCAGCAGCCAAGTTAAGTCTTACACCTTTTGGGATACGCAGTATTTT.